This T cell receptor (beta chain) appears in the sequencing data of a study of OX40 agonist ivuxolimab in advanced cancers. Some clones are missing from TCRdb's copy, which holds only in-frame ones; the method was immunoSEQ multiplex PCR. This table has about 98,000 clones, roughly nine tenths appearing once. This clonotype originated in an adult with an advanced solid tumor such as melanoma, head and neck, liver or kidney cancer. The source was CD4+ or CD8+ T cells sorted from blood, collected in a trial of the OX40 agonist ivuxolimab.

The CDR3 nucleotides are TGTGCCAGCAGCTTAAGGGCTTCCCAATTCTCCTATAATTCACCCCTCCACTTT. This translates into CASSLRASQFSYNSPLHF. The chain carries TRBV11-2 and TRBJ1-6; D gene uncertain. V was clipped by 2 bases and J by 0 bases, with 14 bases between them. Germline lookup yields CDR1 SGHAT and CDR2 FQNNGV. The CDR3 is made up of 18 amino acids.